This TCR beta chain was captured in a study of cytotoxic CD8 clonotypes in ibrutinib-treated CLL. From cryopreserved PBMCs came around 2 micrograms of genomic DNA used for TCR beta libraries. This clone appeared a few times. Antigen: not known. This table comes from immunoSEQ multiplex PCR, and its TCRdb copy is limited to in-frame clones, with some not included. In the table there are over 95,000 clones, 58% of which are singletons. Study-level results: Clonality increased with ibrutinib response but returned toward baseline at progression. Baseline clonality, higher than in age-matched healthy donors, tracked circulating CD8+ T-cell counts.

Germline V gene lookup returns CDR1 SGHTS and CDR2 YDEGEE. V dropped 3 bases and J dropped 6 bases, with 19 bases sitting between them. The CDR3 sequence is 15 residues long. Specimen: PBMCs, collected after 24 months of ibrutinib treatment. This TCR was recovered from a human donor with chronic lymphocytic leukemia. The rearrangement links TRBV5-8 to TRBJ2-7; either TRBD1 or TRBD2 may supply D (5 bases each). The CDR3 DNA sequence: TGTGCCAGCAGCTCACCGGGACCCAGGTCCGGCGAGCAGTACTTC. This translates into CASSSPGPRSGEQYF.